A single sample gave rise to the 19 T cell receptor beta chains below, sequenced in a study of OX40 agonist ivuxolimab in advanced cancers. Produced via immunoSEQ multiplex PCR; TCRdb's table is partial and in-frame only. The data hold roughly 150,000 clones, with 85% to 95% observed a single time. The sample in question was CD4+ or CD8+ T cells sorted from blood, obtained in a trial of the OX40 agonist ivuxolimab. Receptors originate from an adult with an advanced solid tumor such as melanoma, head and neck, liver or kidney cancer.

The chain carries TRBV7-2 and TRBJ2-7; no firm D call. CDR1 and CDR2 (germline): SGHTA, FQGNSA. This CDR3 has 15 amino acids. Between the trimmed V and J ends, which lost 1 base and 3 bases, there was a span of 13 bases. In DNA form, the CDR3 reads TGTGCCAGCAGCTTAGGGGGAAGACTGAACTACGAGCAGTACTTC. This encodes CASSLGGRLNYEQYF.

The chain employs TRBV15 and TRBJ1-1; no definite D call. V lost 11 bases and J 6 bases, leaving 16 bases between the germline ends. CDR3 size: 12 residues. The V gene's germline CDR1 is LNHNV and CDR2 YYDKDF (reference sequence). The CDR3, as DNA: TGTGCCGCCCGTACAGCGGGGTCTGAAGCTTTCTTT. Translating it yields CAARTAGSEAFF.

This chain connects TRBV7-8 to TRBJ2-3, with D possibly matching TRBD2 (6 bases). The CDR3 length is 14 residues. Trimming cost V 5 bases and J 6 bases, with 15 bases left between them. The V gene's germline CDR1 is SGHVS and CDR2 FQNEAQ. The DNA for the CDR3 is TGTGCCAGCAGCCCGCGGATGGGGAGGGATACGCAGTATTTT. Its translation is CASSPRMGRDTQYF. The full variable domain, in which reference TRBV7-8 and TRBJ2-3 provide the parts outside the CDR3, is GAGVSQSPRYKVAKRGQDVALRCDPISGHVSLFWYQQALGQGPEFLTYFQNEAQLDKSGLPSDRFFAERPEGSVSTLKIQRTQQEDSAVYLCASSPRMGRDTQYFGPGTRLTVL.

The chain has TRBV5-5 and TRBJ2-3; D is perhaps TRBD1 (5 bases). CDR3 length: 13 residues. Trimming removed 5 bases from V and 3 bases from J, with 10 bases in between. Germline V gene sequence: CDR1 SGHKS, CDR2 YYEKEE (reference sequence). The CDR3 region is CASRQGATDTQYF. CDR3 bases: TGTGCCAGCAGGCAGGGCGCTACAGATACGCAGTATTTT.

This chain links TRBV4-2 with TRBJ2-7, with 8 bases fitting TRBD1. The J segment lost 2 bases and the V segment lost 3 bases, leaving 9 bases of the junction unmatched. Germline-derived CDR1 and CDR2 are LGHNA and YNFKEQ. CDR3 length equals 16 residues. The CDR3 nucleotides are TGTGCCAGCAGCCACAGGGGGCGTACGGAACCCTACGAGCAGTACTTC. Its translation is CASSHRGRTEPYEQYF.

This chain uses TRBV29-1 with TRBJ2-7, with TRBD1 matching 7 bases. This CDR3 region has 17 residues. With 6 bases clipped from V and 0 bases from J, the junction kept 17 bases outside the gene matches. Germline lookup yields CDR1 SQVTM and CDR2 ANQGSEA. CDR3 residues: CSVVQGRFPKSSYEQYF. The CDR3 region has the DNA TGCAGCGTGGTACAGGGGCGCTTTCCCAAGAGCTCCTACGAGCAGTACTTC.

This chain uses TRBV7-2 with TRBJ2-1, with 9 bases aligning to TRBD1. This CDR3 has 15 amino acids. Germline-derived CDR1 and CDR2 are SGHTA and FQGNSA. V lost 5 bases, J lost 6 bases, and 8 bases stayed unmatched. The CDR3 is CASSTQGALGNEQFF. In DNA, the CDR3 is TGTGCCAGCAGCACACAGGGGGCGCTGGGCAATGAGCAGTTCTTC.

This clone has only one observation. The genes are TRBV4-3 and TRBJ2-4, with no clear D. V lost 3 bases and J 0 bases, leaving 21 bases between the germline ends. CDR3 length: 19 residues. Germline values: CDR1 LGHNA, CDR2 YSLEER. The CDR3 sequence: CASSQGATDQALAKNIQYF. The CDR3 DNA reads as TGCGCCAGCAGCCAGGGTGCAACGGACCAGGCCCTAGCCAAAAACATTCAGTACTTC.

The chain recombines TRBV10-1 with TRBJ2-3; tentatively, D is TRBD1 (6 bases). This CDR3 has 14 residues. V was shortened by 6 bases and J by 2 bases, with 12 bases between the two germline ends. In germline, CDR1 is WNHNN, CDR2 SYGVQD (reference sequence). CDR3 sequence (DNA): TGCGCCAGCAGCACCGGGACAAACACAGATACGCAGTATTTT. Amino acid sequence: CASSTGTNTDTQYF.

The gene calls are TRBV5-6 and TRBJ2-7; D tentatively fits TRBD1 or TRBD2 (6 bases each). CDR3 length: 14 amino acids. Trimming left V 4 bases short and J 1 base short, with 12 bases between. The germline gives CDR1 SGHDT, CDR2 YYEEEE. CDR3: CASSRRGMSYEQYF. DNA for the CDR3: TGTGCCAGCAGCCGGAGGGGGATGTCCTACGAGCAGTACTTC.

This rearrangement joins TRBV6-4 to TRBJ2-7; D uncertain. V was cut by 4 bases and J by 5 bases, with 18 bases left in between. Germline CDR1 is MRHNA and CDR2 is SNTAGT. This CDR3 is built from 15 residues. CDR3 bases: TGTGCCAGCAGTGGGCTGAGGCTTCACTGGCACGAGCAGTACTTC. It translates to CASSGLRLHWHEQYF.

This chain links TRBV7-2 with TRBJ2-1; 9 positions match TRBD1. This CDR3 is 15 amino acids long. The germline V gene has CDR1 SGHTA and CDR2 FQGNSA. V shed 4 bases, J shed 7 bases, and the junction held 8 bases outside the gene matches. CDR3 sequence (DNA): TGTGCCAGCAGCTCTACAGGGGGCTCTACAAATGAGCAGTTCTTC. Its protein product is CASSSTGGSTNEQFF.

This clone was picked up one time. V gene TRBV7-2 combines with J gene TRBJ2-7, with D maybe TRBD2 (7 bases). The V end lost 2 bases, the J end lost 0 bases, and 14 bases lay between the germline ends. The CDR3 loop spans 16 amino acids. The germline V gene has CDR1 SGHTA and CDR2 FQGNSA. The CDR3 is CASSLSGGAISYEQYF. DNA for the CDR3: TGTGCCAGCAGCTTAAGTGGGGGGGCCATCTCCTACGAGCAGTACTTC.

V usage is TRBV5-4 and J usage is TRBJ2-7; 9 bases match TRBD1. The CDR3 loop spans 15 amino acids. The germline V gene encodes CDR1 SGHNT and CDR2 YYREEE (reference sequence). The V segment lost 4 bases and the J segment 7 bases; nucleotides outside the gene matches: 12. The CDR3: CASSLPGTGHREQYF. The CDR3, as DNA: TGTGCCAGCAGCCTCCCCGGGACAGGGCATCGGGAGCAGTACTTC.

V usage is TRBV21-1 and J usage is TRBJ1-1; whether TRBD1, the table's D call, matches the DNA was not checked. TRBV21-1 is noted as a pseudogene. This CDR3 has 15 residues. CDR3 sequence: CASRATGQINTEAFF. The CDR3 DNA sequence: TGTGCCAGCAGAGCTACGGGACAGATAAACACTGAAGCTTTCTTT.

The V call is TRBV19, the J call TRBJ1-3; possible D gene TRBD1, 5 bases. This CDR3 is built from 15 residues. The V end was cut by 5 bases, the J end by 5 bases, with 16 bases between. Germline CDR1 LNHDA, CDR2 SQIVND (reference sequence). The CDR3 loop is CASSSTWGKRNTIYF. The CDR3 DNA reads TGTGCCAGTAGTTCCACGTGGGGCAAGAGAAACACCATATATTTT.

The rearrangement joins TRBV4-2 to TRBJ2-7, with D hard to call. This CDR3 spans 16 amino acids. Germline-derived CDR1 and CDR2 are LGHNA and YNFKEQ. Trimming removed 1 base from V and 2 bases from J, with 15 bases in between. The CDR3 nucleotides read TGTGCCAGCAGCCAAGCATCCGCTAACAATCCCTACGAGCAGTACTTC. Amino acid sequence: CASSQASANNPYEQYF.

This sequence joins TRBV5-1 and TRBJ1-2, with TRBD1 matching 9 bases. Trimming took 4 bases from V and 4 from J; bases not matched to a gene: 5. The V gene's germline CDR1 is SGHRS and CDR2 YFSETQ. The CDR3 has 14 residues. The CDR3 nucleotides are TGCGCCAGCAGCGCTACAGGGGGCAGCTATGGCTACACCTTC. This gives the protein CASSATGGSYGYTF.

This chain connects TRBV9 to TRBJ2-7; D tentatively reads TRBD1 or TRBD2 (5 bases each). Germline V gives CDR1 SGDLS, CDR2 YYNGEE. This CDR3 spans 14 amino acids. V lost 5 bases and J lost 0, with 12 bases in between. CDR3: CASSSGTSSYEQYF. CDR3 DNA sequence: TGTGCCAGCAGTAGTGGGACGAGCTCCTACGAGCAGTACTTC.